A single sample gave rise to the 32 T cell receptor beta chains below, sequenced in a study of Graves' ophthalmopathy and Graves' hyperthyroidism. RNA transcripts served as template for amplifying TCR beta CDR3 sequences. First-round RT-PCR with HTBI primers preceded a second-round multiplex PCR. TCRdb independently ran MiXCR on the multiplex PCR reads; one entry per CDR3 protein. Of around 1,000,000 distinct CDR3 sequences detected, about 38% appear once; the ten largest clones hold 11%. Sequencing was performed on peripheral blood or thyroid tissue (not recorded which). The source of these receptors is an adult man with Graves' hyperthyroidism.

Details on this clonotype: One junction end does not reproduce the germline sequence, and a read error may be involved. The chain has TRBV10-3 and TRBJ1-5; the D gene is possibly TRBD1 (5 bases). This CDR3 has 15 residues. Germline CDR1 ENHRY, CDR2 SYGVKD. CDR3 bases: TGTGCCAGCAGTGAAACGGGACCGGAGTTATCTCCCCAGCATTTT. The encoded protein is CASSETGPELSPQHF.

To note about this clonotype: It may be a read error: a sequence one base away is much more abundant. The chain recombines TRBV7-2 with TRBJ1-5; no clear D gene. The CDR3 contains 15 residues. The germline gives CDR1 SGHTA, CDR2 FQGNSA. DNA for the CDR3: TGTGCCAGCAGCTTAGGTTTCGGATTAAATCGGCCCCAGCATTTT. Its protein is CASSLGFGLNRPQHF.

This clonotype was seen repeatedly, ten times or more. The chain combines TRBV7-8 with TRBJ1-1; 7 bases are a match to TRBD1. The CDR3 is 14 amino acids. From germline, CDR1 is SGHVS and CDR2 FQNEAQ. The trim removed 7 bases at V and 4 bases at J, leaving 9 bases unmatched. CDR3 DNA sequence: TGTGCCAGCAACCTCGGACAGGCGGGCACTGAAGCTTTCTTT. It is translated as CASNLGQAGTEAFF.

This clonotype was counted many times. V usage is TRBV15 and J usage is TRBJ1-2, with a possible D match to TRBD1 (5 bases). The CDR3 sequence is 14 residues long. Germline V gives CDR1 LNHNV, CDR2 YYDKDF (reference sequence). V gave up 8 bases and J gave up 5 bases, with 18 bases separating them. The CDR3 here is CATREGQGGYGYTF. The CDR3, as DNA: TGTGCCACCCGGGAGGGGCAGGGTGGGTATGGCTACACCTTC.

J is TRBJ2-5 and V is TRBV6-4, with D possibly being TRBD1 (6 bases). V was shortened by 2 bases and J by 5 bases, with 9 bases between the two germline ends. The CDR3 contains 13 residues. The germline V gene has CDR1 MRHNA and CDR2 SNTAGT. The CDR3 DNA follows: TGTGCCAGCAGTGACGGGGGCTGGGAGACCCAGTACTTC. This codes for CASSDGGWETQYF.

This clonotype was detected many times. The rearrangement joins TRBV6-6 to TRBJ1-5; D unclear. Trimming took 7 bases from V and 2 from J, leaving 15 bases between them. The CDR3 covers 15 residues. The V gene's germline CDR1 is MNHNY and CDR2 SVGAGI (reference sequence). CDR3 DNA: TGTGCCAGCAACGACCTGGGCTTGGGCAATCAGCCCCAGCATTTT. Protein sequence: CASNDLGLGNQPQHF.

The table lists this clonotype with a count of one. The chain has TRBV7-9 and TRBJ2-6, with D unresolved. In germline, CDR1 is SEHNR, CDR2 FQNEAQ (reference sequence). CDR3 size: 16 residues. The V end was cut by 5 bases, the J end by 0 bases, with 11 bases between. CDR3 protein: CASSKMGNSGANVLTF. The CDR3 coding sequence is TGTGCCAGCAGCAAAATGGGCAACTCTGGGGCCAACGTCCTGACTTTC.

This clonotype was seen only a few times. A read error is possible here, since a much larger clone lies one base away. The rearrangement uses TRBV7-2 and TRBJ1-1; no reliable D call. Trimming left V 3 bases short and J 0 bases short, with 8 bases between. Germline loops: CDR1 SGHTA, CDR2 FQGNSA. This CDR3 comprises 14 residues. CDR3 bases: TGTGCCAGCAGCTTCGGGTACATGAACACTGAAGCTTTCTTT. It encodes CASSFGYMNTEAFF.

V and J are TRBV5-1 and TRBJ2-5; the D is unclear. CDR1 is SGHRS and CDR2 is YFSETQ in the germline V gene. The CDR3 runs 12 residues. Trimming pared 4 bases from V and 4 bases from J, leaving 8 bases between. CDR3 region: CASSGVTETQYF. CDR3 sequence (DNA): TGCGCCAGCAGCGGGGTCACAGAGACCCAGTACTTC.

As for this clonotype: A read error is likely, as this CDR3 ends without the conserved phenylalanine or tryptophan. No DNA is shown, since the ends of the CDR3 on it are uncertain; the CDR3 is the one TCRdb lists. The chain joins TRBV29-1 to TRBJ1-1. From its first to its last residue, the CDR3 has 9 amino acids. Germline V gene lookup returns CDR1 SQVTM and CDR2 ANQGSEA. CDR3 region: CSATAQRYS.

The V gene is TRBV4-1, the J gene TRBJ1-1; unclear D gene. CDR3 length equals 14 residues. Trimming removed 0 bases at V and 11 bases at J, with 16 bases between. Germline V gene data show CDR1 as MGHRA and CDR2 as YSYEKL. The CDR3 nucleotides read TGCGCCAGCAGCCAAGATCCTGAGGCCCCACAGGCTTTCTTT. It yields the protein CASSQDPEAPQAFF.

The sample holds a few counts of this clonotype. This chain connects TRBV6-5 to TRBJ2-2; D gene uncertain. The CDR3 runs 13 residues. Germline-derived CDR1 and CDR2 are MNHEY and SVGAGI. Trimming pared 1 base from V and 1 base from J, leaving 1 base between. The CDR3 nucleotides read TGTGCCAGCAGTTACTGGAACACCGGGGAGCTGTTTTTT. Protein product: CASSYWNTGELFF.

This clonotype came up a few times. V usage is TRBV6-5 and J usage is TRBJ2-7; D is unclear. Germline CDR1 is MNHEY and CDR2 is SVGAGI. V was pared by 5 bases and J by 3 bases, with 11 bases between. CDR3 length: 13 amino acids. Here the CDR3 reads CASSQTENYEQYF. CDR3 DNA: TGTGCCAGCAGTCAAACAGAAAACTACGAGCAGTACTTC.

In its sample, this clonotype was seen a few times. For the CDR3, the DNA is TGCAGTGCTAGAGTCGACCATAACCCGGAGGAGACCCAGTACTTC. This translates into CSARVDHNPEETQYF. V gene TRBV20-1 combines with J gene TRBJ2-5; unclear D gene. CDR3 length equals 15 residues. Trimming took off 1 base at V and 5 bases at J, with 17 bases between the two ends. The germline gives CDR1 DFQATT, CDR2 SNEGSKA (reference sequence).

The rearrangement joins TRBV29-1 to TRBJ1-1, with D uncertain. CDR1 and CDR2 from the germline V gene are SQVTM and ANQGSEA. The CDR3 has 13 amino acids. The V and J ends lost 7 bases and 6 bases respectively, with 18 bases between them. CDR3 sequence reads: CSASKRDRPEAFF. CDR3 sequence (DNA): TGCAGCGCTTCCAAACGAGATAGACCTGAAGCTTTCTTT.

The genes are TRBV5-6 and TRBJ2-7; perhaps TRBD1 as D (6 bases). Per the germline V gene, CDR1 is SGHDT and CDR2 is YYEEEE. The ends were cut back, 4 bases at V and 1 base at J, with 15 bases in the middle. There are 15 residues in the CDR3. The CDR3 region is CASSKPGQLSYEQYF. CDR3 in DNA: TGTGCCAGCAGCAAACCGGGACAATTATCCTACGAGCAGTACTTC. Based on the CDR3 plus reference TRBV5-6 and TRBJ2-7, the full variable domain is DAGVTQSPTHLIKTRGQQVTLRCSPKSGHDTVSWYQQALGQGPQFIFQYYEEEERQRGNFPDRFSGHQFPNYSSELNVNALLLGDSALYLCASSKPGQLSYEQYFGPGTRLTVT.

The chain links TRBV4-2 to TRBJ2-3; TRBD1 is a possible D gene (6 bases). The V and J ends lost 4 bases and 0 bases respectively, with 14 bases between them. In germline, CDR1 is LGHNA, CDR2 YNFKEQ. CDR3 size: 16 residues. This CDR3 reads CASSRTPGQSTDTQYF. For the CDR3, the DNA is TGTGCCAGCAGCCGAACTCCGGGACAAAGCACAGATACGCAGTATTTT.

This clonotype appeared a few times. This chain joins TRBV5-6 and TRBJ2-5; possibly TRBD2 for D (6 bases). Germline V CDR1 and CDR2: SGHDT, YYEEEE. There are 15 residues in the CDR3. V was shortened by 4 bases and J by 4 bases, with 17 bases between the two germline ends. The CDR3 reads CASSIYPEEGETQYF. CDR3 DNA: TGTGCCAGCAGCATTTACCCCGAGGAGGGAGAGACCCAGTACTTC.

The chain recombines TRBV4-1 with TRBJ2-5; possibly TRBD2 for D (6 bases). Germline CDR1 and CDR2: MGHRA and YSYEKL. Trimming stripped 3 bases from V and 4 bases from J, with 9 bases between. This CDR3 contains 13 residues. CDR3 DNA sequence: TGCGCCAGCAGCCAGGACTATTTAGAGACCCAGTACTTC. Translation gives CASSQDYLETQYF.

J is TRBJ1-5 and V is TRBV7-3; TRBD1 aligns across 7 bases. The CDR3 consists of 16 residues. V lost 5 bases and J lost 4; bases outside the gene matches: 11. The germline V gene encodes CDR1 SGHTA and CDR2 FQGTGA. CDR3 in DNA: TGTGCCAGCAGCCGTACCAGGACAGGAGAAAATCAGCCCCAGCATTTT. It is translated as CASSRTRTGENQPQHF.

The sample holds a few counts of this clonotype. The V and J genes are TRBV7-9 and TRBJ1-6; D unresolved. CDR3 length: 17 residues. V gave up 3 bases and J gave up 6 bases, with 18 bases separating them. In germline, CDR1 is SEHNR, CDR2 FQNEAQ (reference sequence). DNA of the CDR3: TGTGCCAGCAGCTTTTTCGGTCAGACACTTCTTAATTCACCCCTCCACTTT. This codes for CASSFFGQTLLNSPLHF.

This clonotype was observed a handful of times. This may come from a read error, since a much larger clone is one base off. This chain joins TRBV20-1 and TRBJ1-4, with D possibly TRBD1 on 5 matching bases. V was trimmed by 3 bases and J by 8 bases, leaving 10 bases between them. This CDR3 is built from 12 residues. CDR1 and CDR2 (germline): DFQATT, SNEGSKA (reference sequence). The CDR3 bases are TGCAGTGCTAGCCCCGACAGCGAAAAACTGTTTTTT. This codes for CSASPDSEKLFF.

V is TRBV5-1 and J is TRBJ2-2, with 8 nucleotides matching TRBD1. V shed 4 bases, J shed 7 bases, and the junction held 9 bases outside the gene matches. Germline values: CDR1 SGHRS, CDR2 YFSETQ. This CDR3 is 15 amino acids long. In DNA form, the CDR3 reads TGCGCCAGCAGCCTAAGGACAGGGTCCGACGGGGAGCTGTTTTTT. It is translated as CASSLRTGSDGELFF.

Points on this clonotype: Just one base apart from a much larger clone, this may be a read error. The chain has TRBV7-6 and TRBJ2-5; D uncertain. CDR1 SGHVS and CDR2 FNYEAQ come from the germline V gene. The CDR3 has 15 residues. Trimming cost V 0 bases and J 1 base, with 9 bases left between them. CDR3 DNA sequence: TGTGCCAGCAGCTTAGCCCCCGGGTGCCAAGAGACCCAGTACTTC. Amino acid sequence: CASSLAPGCQETQYF. The full variable domain, its missing parts supplied by reference TRBV7-6 and TRBJ2-5, is GAGVSQSPRYKVTKRGQDVALRCDPISGHVSLYWYRQALGQGPEFLTYFNYEAQQDKSGLPNDRFSAERPEGSISTLTIQRTEQRDSAMYRCASSLAPGCQETQYFGPGTRLLVL.

A note on this clonotype: This may be a read error: a much more frequent sequence differs by one nucleotide. The CDR3 reads CASSLGAAVQETQYF. CDR3 bases: TGTGCCAGCAGCTTAGGGGCGGCAGTCCAAGAGACCCAGTACTTC. The chain joins TRBV7-2 to TRBJ2-5; D not certain. The CDR3 consists of 15 residues. Germline V CDR1 and CDR2: SGHTA, FQGNSA. Trimming removed 1 base at V and 1 base at J, with 10 bases between.

In the case of this clonotype: This may be a read error: a much more frequent sequence differs by one nucleotide. The chain recombines TRBV29-1 with TRBJ1-2, with TRBD1 matching 8 bases. The germline V gene has CDR1 SQVTM and CDR2 ANQGSEA. With 5 bases clipped from V and 4 bases from J, the junction kept 9 bases outside the gene matches. The CDR3 runs to 14 residues. The CDR3 region is CSVRSRTGPYGYTF. As DNA, the CDR3 is TGCAGCGTTAGGTCGAGGACAGGGCCCTATGGCTACACCTTC.

This rearrangement joins TRBV19 to TRBJ1-1; D may be TRBD1 (6 bases). CDR3 length: 12 residues. The germline V gene encodes CDR1 LNHDA and CDR2 SQIVND (reference sequence). Trimming took off 9 bases at V and 3 bases at J, with 11 bases between the two ends. The CDR3 sequence: CARQGKYTEAFF. DNA for the CDR3: TGTGCCAGACAGGGCAAGTACACTGAAGCTTTCTTT.

Turning to this clonotype: Here the CDR3 omits its conserved ending phenylalanine or tryptophan, so a read error is the likely source. It is unclear where the CDR3 begins or ends on the DNA, so no DNA is shown, and the CDR3 is as TCRdb lists it. The chain has TRBV24-1 and TRBJ1-1; TRBD1 is taken as the D call from the table, unchecked against the DNA. CDR1 and CDR2 from the germline V gene are KGHDR and SFDVKD. The CDR3 is 10 amino acids long, termini counted. CDR3 region: CATSDPDRGY.

This sequence joins TRBV9 and TRBJ1-1, with 7 bases aligning to TRBD1. CDR3 length equals 12 residues. The germline V gene has CDR1 SGDLS and CDR2 YYNGEE. J gave up 11 bases and V 4 bases, and 8 bases lay outside the gene matches. In DNA form, the CDR3 reads TGTGCCAGCAGCCCGGGGGGACAGTCGGCTTTCTTT. This gives the protein CASSPGGQSAFF.

In its sample, this clonotype was seen a few times. V gene TRBV6-6 combines with J gene TRBJ1-6; D unclear. Germline V CDR1 and CDR2: MNHNY, SVGAGI (reference sequence). This CDR3 is built from 12 residues. Trimming left V 2 bases short and J 15 bases short, with 11 bases between. The CDR3 region is CASSYAGIILHF. The CDR3, as DNA: TGTGCCAGCAGTTACGCGGGGATCATCCTCCACTTT.

In this sample, this clonotype turned up once. The junction differs from germline at one of its ends, possibly a read error. The chain couples TRBV10-3 to TRBJ2-7; TRBD1 agrees at 8 bases. In germline, CDR1 is ENHRY, CDR2 SYGVKD. The length of the CDR3 is 14 residues. The CDR3 nucleotides are TGTGCCAGCAGTTTGGTGCCAGGGGGCGCCGGGCAGTACTTC. This translates into CASSLVPGGAGQYF.

In this sample, this clonotype turned up a few times. The genes are TRBV20-1 and TRBJ2-3; maybe TRBD1 (6 bases). Between the trimmed V and J ends, which lost 5 bases and 2 bases, there was a span of 11 bases. Germline-derived CDR1 and CDR2 are DFQATT and SNEGSKA (reference sequence). The CDR3 spans 13 residues. CDR3 bases: TGCAGTGCTCGGGACATCTACACAGATACGCAGTATTTT. Translated, it gives CSARDIYTDTQYF.